Detailed here is one T cell receptor beta chain. CDR1 and CDR2 (germline): LGHNA, YNFKEQ. J lost 6 bases, V lost 2 bases, and 8 bases had no gene match. CDR3 size: 16 residues. The data stem from a study of blood T cell repertoires in COVID-19. Turning to the study itself: T cells, B-cell-depleted T cells, or PBMCs provided the cDNA or gDNA that served as material.

Authors' data handling: Using reference gene primer amplification, nucleated cell counts were estimated. Only in-frame clones appear in the TCRdb table, and some are missing; sequencing was by immunoSEQ multiplex PCR. That table furnishes V, J and clone size, whereas the DNA furnished D and trimming. The table includes roughly 17,000 clones, around 86% detected once. The V call is TRBV4-2, the J call TRBJ2-1; 9 nucleotides agree with TRBD2. The clonotype was recovered from a human donor with active COVID-19. The donor label of this sample is uncertain. The material sequenced was peripheral blood. The CDR3 DNA follows: TGTGCCAGCAGCCAAAGGAAGCGGGGGGCTTTCAATGAGCAGTTCTTC. It yields the protein CASSQRKRGAFNEQFF.